Listed below are T cell receptor beta chains from one sample, sequenced in a study of OX40 agonist ivuxolimab in advanced cancers. The method was immunoSEQ multiplex PCR; TCRdb's version includes in-frame clones alone and lacks a portion of them. The sample includes 8,500 to 11,000 clones, around 80% of them seen just once. Sequencing used CD4+ or CD8+ T cells sorted from blood, obtained in a trial of the OX40 agonist ivuxolimab. Receptor source: an adult with an advanced solid tumor such as melanoma, head and neck, liver or kidney cancer. Each CDR3 is given with its conserved first and last residue. Each record gives: clone size, D gene, V gene, J gene, CDR3 DNA, CDR3 protein. A D gene is named only where the DNA matches it firmly. Clone size is given for some rows only: seen once, a few or many times, or a class if the clone is expanded.

>few|TRBD1|TRBV29-1|TRBJ1-2
TGCAGCGTAGCAGGGGGCCTCAACTATGGCTACACCTTC
CSVAGGLNYGYTF
>.|.|TRBV27|TRBJ2-3
TGTGCCAGCAGTCGGCAAACACATGGAACAGATACGCAGTATTTT
CASSRQTHGTDTQYF
>.|.|TRBV28|TRBJ2-7
TGTGCCAGCAGTTTAGGGGATTGGGGTTACGAGCAGTACTTC
CASSLGDWGYEQYF
>once|TRBD2|TRBV29-1|TRBJ2-5
TGCAGCGTTGGAGAGTGGACTAGCGGGAGAAAAGAGACCCAGTACTTC
CSVGEWTSGRKETQYF
>.|TRBD1|TRBV6-5|TRBJ1-1
TGTGCCAGCAGTTCTTCAGGGACAGGGGTTGAAGCTTTCTTT
CASSSSGTGVEAFF
>.|.|TRBV7-9|TRBJ2-3
TGTGCCAGCAGCTTAGTACTAGAGGGAGATACGCAGTATTTT
CASSLVLEGDTQYF
>.|.|TRBV6-5|TRBJ1-4
TGTGCCAGCAGTCCCCTGGGGGCCGATGGTGAAAAACTGTTTTTT
CASSPLGADGEKLFF
>.|.|TRBV5-1|TRBJ2-2
TGCGCCAGCAGCTTGGCGGCCGGGGGCGAGGCCGGGGAGCTGTTTTTT
CASSLAAGGEAGELFF
>.|.|TRBV6-5|TRBJ1-1
TGTGCCAGCAGTGAACTCGGGGCGGGGACTGAAGCTTTCTTT
CASSELGAGTEAFF
>once|.|TRBV6-6|TRBJ1-2
TGTGCCAGCAGTTCCGCAGGGCCCTCCTATGGCTACACCTTC
CASSSAGPSYGYTF
>.|TRBD2|TRBV6-1|TRBJ2-7
TGTGCCAGCAGTGACAGCGGGAGATTCTACGAGCAGTACTTC
CASSDSGRFYEQYF
>.|.|TRBV9|TRBJ2-2
TGTGCCAGCAGCTCATTGAACACCGGGGAGCTGTTTTTT
CASSSLNTGELFF
>.|.|TRBV4-2|TRBJ1-4
TGTGCCAGCAGCCCTGGAACCGCTAATGAAAAACTGTTTTTT
CASSPGTANEKLFF
>few|TRBD1|TRBV29-1|TRBJ1-1
TGCAGCGCCCCGACAGGGGGAACTGAAGCTTTCTTT
CSAPTGGTEAFF
>.|.|TRBV10-2|TRBJ2-3
TGCGCCAGCGCGGGGCTGTACGGGGCGGACTTCACAGATACGCAGTATTTT
CASAGLYGADFTDTQYF
>.|.|TRBV7-2|TRBJ1-5
TGTGCCAGCAGCTTTGGCAGGAATCAGCCCCAGCATTTT
CASSFGRNQPQHF
>.|.|TRBV28|TRBJ2-1
TGTGCCAGCAGTTTAGCCCTCACGGATGAGCAGTTCTTC
CASSLALTDEQFF
>.|.|TRBV7-9|TRBJ1-1
TGTGCCAGCAGCTTAGTTATAGGTTCTGAAGCTTTCTTT
CASSLVIGSEAFF
>.|TRBD2|TRBV5-1|TRBJ2-7
TGCGCCAGCAGCTTGCCGGGAGGATCGAGGGAGCAGTACTTC
CASSLPGGSREQYF
>.|.|TRBV9|TRBJ2-3
TGTGCCAGCAGCGGGTTAGCTGCAGATACGCAGTATTTT
CASSGLAADTQYF
>.|.|TRBV23-1|TRBJ1-4
TGCGCCAGCAGACCCCCCCGGGATCAGGCAACTAATGAAAAACTGTTTTTT
CASRPPRDQATNEKLFF
>once|TRBD2|TRBV11-2|TRBJ2-1
TGTGCCAGCAGCTTAGGATCTAGCGGGACTTACAATGAGCAGTTCTTC
CASSLGSSGTYNEQFF
>.|.|TRBV6-4|TRBJ2-3
TGTGCCAGCAGTGACGGGAGACACACAGATACGCAGTATTTT
CASSDGRHTDTQYF
>.|.|TRBV10-3|TRBJ1-2
TGTGCCATCAGTGAGTCTATGTATGGCTACACCTTC
CAISESMYGYTF
>.|.|TRBV28|TRBJ2-7
TGTGCCAGCAGGTCCCCGGGGTACTACGAGCAGTACTTC
CASRSPGYYEQYF
>once|TRBD1|TRBV30|TRBJ1-5
TGTGCCTGGAGTGGAGGGACAGGGGAAGTTGATCAGCCCCAGCATTTT
CAWSGGTGEVDQPQHF
>.|.|TRBV5-6|TRBJ2-7
TGTGCCAGCAGCCCAGGGTTCGGCGACGAGCAGTACTTC
CASSPGFGDEQYF
>.|.|TRBV9|TRBJ2-6
TGTGCCAGCAGGGCGGCCGGGGCCAACGTCCTGACTTTC
CASRAAGANVLTF
>once|.|TRBV30|TRBJ2-1
TGTGCCTGGAGTGTACTCGGCGGACCTAACAATGAGCAGTTCTTC
CAWSVLGGPNNEQFF
>.|TRBD2|TRBV6-4|TRBJ2-2
TGTGCCAGCAGTGCCGGGACTAGCACCGGGGAGCTGTTTTTT
CASSAGTSTGELFF
>.|.|TRBV7-9|TRBJ1-2
TGTGCCAGCAGCTTAGAGAACAGGGACGGCTACACCTTC
CASSLENRDGYTF
>.|TRBD2|TRBV6-5|TRBJ2-1
TGTGCCAGCATTAGCGGGGGTTTATCGGAGCAGTTCTTC
CASISGGLSEQFF
>.|TRBD1|TRBV4-1|TRBJ2-7
TGCGCCAGCACCACACTATGGGGGACAGGGGCCTACGAGCAGTACTTC
CASTTLWGTGAYEQYF
>.|TRBD1|TRBV5-1|TRBJ2-1
TGCGCCAGCAGCTTGGGGACAGGGGGCGGGGAGCAGTTCTTC
CASSLGTGGGEQFF
>.|.|TRBV6-6|TRBJ2-3
TGTGCCAGCAGTCTACTCCTCACAGATACGCAGTATTTT
CASSLLLTDTQYF
>.|.|TRBV19|TRBJ2-7
TGTGCCAGTAGTAGTGGCGGCACCTACGAGCAGTACTTC
CASSSGGTYEQYF
>.|.|TRBV9|TRBJ2-6
TGTGCCAGCAGCGTAGCCTTTGGGGTATCCAATGGGGCCAACGTCCTGACTTTC
CASSVAFGVSNGANVLTF
>.|TRBD1|TRBV13|TRBJ2-1
TGTGCCAGCGGGACAGCTAACAATGAGCAGTTCTTC
CASGTANNEQFF
>.|.|TRBV11-2|TRBJ2-7
TGTGCCAGCAGCTTAGATCCCCCCCACGAGCAGTACTTC
CASSLDPPHEQYF
>few|TRBD1|TRBV28|TRBJ1-1
TGTGCCAGCAGTCTGGGACAGGGCGGCACTGAAGCTTTCTTT
CASSLGQGGTEAFF
>.|.|TRBV27|TRBJ2-1
TGTGCCAGCAGTGCCTACGATGAGCAGTTCTTC
CASSAYDEQFF
>.|.|TRBV4-1|TRBJ2-7
TGCGCCAGCAGCCAAGATCCACAGGTCTACGAGCAGTACTTC
CASSQDPQVYEQYF
>few|.|TRBV27|TRBJ2-7
TGTGCCAGCAGTTATTCGGGCTCCTACGAGCAGTACTTC
CASSYSGSYEQYF
>once|TRBD1|TRBV6-5|TRBJ2-2
TGTGCCAGCAGTTCTACCCCGGGACAGGACACCGGGGAGCTGTTTTTT
CASSSTPGQDTGELFF
>.|.|TRBV27|TRBJ2-7
TGTGCCAGCAACGAGGGGGGGGCCCACTCCTACGAGCAGTACTTC
CASNEGGAHSYEQYF
>once|.|TRBV28|TRBJ2-7
TGTGCCAGCAGTTTAGTTGCAGGGGGGCACGAGCAGTACTTC
CASSLVAGGHEQYF